The 9 T cell receptor beta chains reported below all come from one sample, sequenced in a study of T cells in Graves' hyperthyroidism and ophthalmopathy. RNA transcripts served as the template for amplifying TCR beta CDR3 regions. During a first-round RT-PCR of the TCR CDR3, the HTBI primer set was used. TCRdb re-analysed the multiplex PCR reads in MiXCR, keeping a single row per CDR3 protein. The profile shows 300,000 to 500,000 distinct CDR3 sequences, more than 13% of them singletons. Sequencing was done on a sample of blood. The receptors shown here come from a woman aged 25 to 39 with Graves' hyperthyroidism.

This clonotype occurred a few times. This CDR3 is CATSRDINYEQYF. The CDR3 bases are TGTGCCACCAGCAGAGACATCAACTACGAGCAGTACTTC. V usage is TRBV15 and J usage is TRBJ2-7; D is unresolved. Trimming shortened V by 0 bases and J by 3 bases, and 6 bases separated the two germline ends. This CDR3 spans 13 amino acids. Germline values: CDR1 LNHNV, CDR2 YYDKDF (reference sequence). Variable domain in full (rest from reference TRBV15 and TRBJ2-7): DAMVIQNPRYQVTQFGKPVTLSCSQTLNHNVMYWYQQKSSQAPKLLFHYYDKDFNNEADTPDNFQSRRPNTSFCFLDIRSPGLGDTAMYLCATSRDINYEQYFGPGTRLTVT.

This clonotype was recorded a few times. The chain links TRBV20-1 to TRBJ2-6, with unresolved D. Trimming stripped 3 bases from V and 2 bases from J, with 8 bases between. The CDR3 contains 14 residues. CDR1 is DFQATT, CDR2 SNEGSKA, per germline (reference sequence). The DNA for the CDR3 is TGCAGTGCTAGCCAGATTACTGGGGCCAACGTCCTGACTTTC. As protein: CSASQITGANVLTF.

The table lists this clonotype with many counts. V is TRBV7-2 and J is TRBJ1-5, with D possibly matching TRBD1 (5 bases). The germline gives CDR1 SGHTA, CDR2 FQGNSA. This CDR3 has 14 amino acids. Between the trimmed V and J ends, which lost 5 bases and 2 bases, there was a span of 10 bases. CDR3 coding DNA: TGTGCCAGCAGCCTAACCAGGGGCAATCAGCCCCAGCATTTT. Its protein is CASSLTRGNQPQHF.

The sample holds many counts of this clonotype. This rearrangement joins TRBV27 to TRBJ2-7, with 8 bases lining up with TRBD1. CDR1 is MNHEY, CDR2 SMNVEV, per germline (reference sequence). V dropped 2 bases and J dropped 3; count of bases not matched to a gene: 6. The CDR3 is 15 residues long. The CDR3: CASSLTGQGVYEQYF. DNA for the CDR3: TGTGCCAGCAGTTTAACTGGACAGGGAGTCTACGAGCAGTACTTC.

This clonotype showed up many times. The chain links TRBV28 to TRBJ1-5, with D hard to call. Germline CDR1 and CDR2: MDHEN and SYDVKM. Trimming shortened V by 1 base and J by 9 bases, and 25 bases separated the two germline ends. The CDR3 extends over 18 amino acids. The CDR3, as DNA: TGTGCCAGCAGTTTATCGGATCGGGGTAGGGCTCGCTGGGCGCCCCAGCATTTT. Translating gives CASSLSDRGRARWAPQHF. Complete variable domain (other parts from reference TRBV28 and TRBJ1-5): DVKVTQSSRYLVKRTGEKVFLECVQDMDHENMFWYRQDPGLGLRLIYFSYDVKMKEKGDIPEGYSVSREKKERFSLILESASTNQTSMYLCASSLSDRGRARWAPQHFGDGTRLSIL.

This clonotype was counted many times. The rearrangement uses TRBV10-3 and TRBJ1-1, with TRBD1 matching 7 bases. The germline V gene encodes CDR1 ENHRY and CDR2 SYGVKD. Losses at the gene ends were 0 bases for V and 4 bases for J; bases not matched to a gene: 5. The CDR3 consists of 15 residues. The CDR3 here is CAISESGGVGTEAFF. The CDR3 DNA sequence: TGTGCCATCAGTGAGTCAGGGGGCGTGGGCACTGAAGCTTTCTTT.

The chain joins TRBV20-1 to TRBJ2-7; D perhaps matches TRBD2 (6 bases). V was cut by 0 bases and J by 0 bases, with 15 bases left in between. The CDR3 consists of 16 residues. Per germline, CDR1 DFQATT and CDR2 SNEGSKA (reference sequence). The chain's CDR3 is CSARDLMAGTSYEQYF. The CDR3 region has the DNA TGCAGTGCTAGAGATCTAATGGCGGGGACCTCCTACGAGCAGTACTTC.

Many counts were recorded for this clonotype. J is TRBJ1-1 and V is TRBV18; TRBD1 aligns across 7 bases. V was pared by 5 bases and J by 11 bases, with 11 bases of the junction left unmatched. CDR3 length equals 13 residues. The germline CDR1 and CDR2 sequences are KGHSH and LQKENI. The CDR3 DNA reads as TGTGCCAGCTCAACTCAACAGGGGCAGGCCGCTTTCTTT. This encodes CASSTQQGQAAFF.

In its sample, this clonotype was seen many times. The chain uses TRBV11-2 and TRBJ2-7, with D tentatively TRBD1 or TRBD2 (7 bases each). The CDR3 is 20 residues long. Per germline, CDR1 SGHAT and CDR2 FQNNGV. Trimming took 4 bases from V and 3 from J, leaving 31 bases between them. The CDR3 is CASSSYPRDSAGERYYEQYF. DNA of the CDR3: TGTGCCAGCAGCTCCTACCCTCGGGACAGCGCGGGAGAACGTTACTACGAGCAGTACTTC.